Below, 28 T cell receptor beta chains from the same sample are listed, as sequenced in a study of blood T cell repertoires in COVID-19. Measured with immunoSEQ multiplex PCR; TCRdb has only the in-frame clones, and not every one. Found here are about 110,000 clones, about nine tenths of them singletons; the top ten hold around 7%. Sequenced material: peripheral blood. The source is a man aged 45-60 years with active or convalescent COVID-19.

The chain has TRBV2 and TRBJ2-7; TRBD1 aligns across 8 bases. This CDR3 contains 16 residues. V was pared by 3 bases and J by 2 bases, with 9 bases of the junction left unmatched. Per the germline V gene, CDR1 is SNHLY and CDR2 is FYNNEI. The DNA of the CDR3 is TGTGCCAGCAGTGAGTGGTTTACAGGGGGACCCTACGAGCAGTACTTC. Translation gives CASSEWFTGGPYEQYF. Looking up the rest from reference TRBV2 and TRBJ2-7 gives the full variable domain: EPEVTQTPSHQVTQMGQEVILRCVPISNHLYFYWYRQILGQKVEFLVSFYNNEISEKSEIFDDQFSVERPDGSNFTLKIRSTKLEDSAMYFCASSEWFTGGPYEQYFGPGTRLTVT.

The rearrangement uses TRBV18 and TRBJ1-2; 9 nucleotides match TRBD1. CDR1 is KGHSH, CDR2 LQKENI, per germline. The CDR3 has 14 residues. Trimming removed 3 bases from V and 3 bases from J; junction bases left unmatched: 2. The chain's CDR3 is CASSPDRGDYGYTF. CDR3 bases: TGTGCCAGCTCACCCGACAGGGGGGACTATGGCTACACCTTC.

The rearrangement uses TRBV29-1 and TRBJ2-5; 8 bases agree with TRBD1. Germline V CDR1 and CDR2: SQVTM, ANQGSEA. The CDR3 is 11 residues long. V lost 8 bases to trimming and J lost 6 bases; unmatched junction nucleotides: 5. CDR3 nucleotide sequence: TGCAGCATTAGGACAGGGAAGACCCAGTACTTC. Translated: CSIRTGKTQYF.

V usage is TRBV28 and J usage is TRBJ1-1; 7 bases match TRBD1. V lost 3 bases and J lost 14; bases outside the gene matches: 12. The CDR3 is made up of 13 amino acids. Germline-derived CDR1 and CDR2 are MDHEN and SYDVKM. The CDR3 DNA reads TGTGCCAGCAGTTTGCACCAGGGGGAATTGGAGTTCTTT. It is translated as CASSLHQGELEFF.

This clone has a single count. V usage is TRBV11-3 and J usage is TRBJ2-5, with a weak D call TRBD2 (6 bases). Germline CDR1 reads SGHNT; CDR2 reads YENEEA. V was pared by 1 base and J by 7 bases, with 7 bases between. This CDR3 contains 12 residues. In DNA, the CDR3 is TGTGCCAGCAGCTTAGTGGAGGGGACCCAGTACTTC. Translated, it gives CASSLVEGTQYF.

The chain combines TRBV7-2 with TRBJ2-3; TRBD1 matches 9 bases. Unmatched junction bases numbered 11, after V lost 5 bases and J lost 5 bases. Germline-derived CDR1 and CDR2 are SGHTA and FQGNSA. The length of the CDR3 is 16 residues. The CDR3: CASSLGQGPLGDTQYF. CDR3 DNA: TGTGCCAGCAGCCTGGGACAGGGCCCTTTGGGAGATACGCAGTATTTT.

V gene TRBV2 combines with J gene TRBJ2-7, with a tentative D call TRBD1 (6 bases). V lost 7 bases and J lost 3, with 13 bases in between. The germline V gene has CDR1 SNHLY and CDR2 FYNNEI. The CDR3 totals 13 residues. The CDR3 reads CASKMDRYYEQYF. DNA for the CDR3: TGTGCCAGCAAGATGGACAGATACTACGAGCAGTACTTC.

This clone occurred a few times. The chain recombines TRBV28 with TRBJ1-1; D perhaps matches TRBD1 (5 bases). CDR1 and CDR2 from the germline V gene are MDHEN and SYDVKM. The CDR3 has 13 residues. V lost 5 bases to trimming and J lost 6 bases, with 13 bases between them. The CDR3 here is CASSPPGVAEAFF. In nucleotides, the CDR3 is TGTGCCAGCAGTCCCCCGGGGGTGGCTGAAGCTTTCTTT.

The J gene is TRBJ1-3, the V gene TRBV4-1; no clear D. V was shortened by 1 base and J by 4 bases, with 14 bases between the two germline ends. The CDR3 totals 16 residues. The germline gives CDR1 MGHRA, CDR2 YSYEKL. The CDR3 spells CASSQAGRVKGNTIYF. The CDR3 nucleotides read TGCGCCAGCAGCCAAGCGGGGAGGGTGAAAGGAAACACCATATATTTT.

The chain carries TRBV30 and TRBJ1-5; no definite D call. The germline CDR1 and CDR2 sequences are GTSNPN and SVGIG (reference sequence). The V end lost 0 bases, the J end lost 3 bases, and 6 bases lay between the germline ends. This CDR3 region has 13 residues. Here the CDR3 DNA reads TGTGCCTGGAGTGTACAGAACAATCAGCCCCAGCATTTT. This codes for CAWSVQNNQPQHF.

This rearrangement joins TRBV9 to TRBJ2-2; 11 nucleotides agree with TRBD1. The CDR3 runs 17 residues. Germline CDR1 and CDR2: SGDLS and YYNGEE. V trimming: 0 bases; J trimming: 6 bases; junction bases outside the gene matches: 7. The CDR3 sequence is CASSVAYRTGGPGELFF. The CDR3 nucleotides read TGTGCCAGCAGCGTAGCTTATCGGACAGGGGGCCCCGGGGAGCTGTTTTTT.

V and J are TRBV3-1 (or the pseudogene TRBV3-2) and TRBJ2-4, with a weak D call TRBD2 (6 bases). CDR1 is LGHDT, CDR2 YNNKEL, per germline (reference sequence). Trimming shortened V by 1 base and J by 0 bases, and 13 bases separated the two germline ends. CDR3 length: 17 residues. DNA for the CDR3: TGTGCCAGCAGCCAAGGACGGGAGAATCTAGCCAAAAACATTCAGTACTTC. Protein product: CASSQGRENLAKNIQYF.

V is TRBV7-2 and J is TRBJ1-1; D remains ambiguous. The CDR3 consists of 15 residues. Looked up from germline, CDR1 is SGHTA and CDR2 is FQGNSA. V was trimmed by 4 bases and J by 1 base, leaving 13 bases between them. Here the CDR3 DNA reads TGTGCCAGCAGCTGGAGGATCCAAAAGAACACTGAAGCTTTCTTT. This sequence encodes CASSWRIQKNTEAFF.

Here the CDR3 DNA reads TGCAGCGTTGAAGTAGCGGGCAGACGGTCGGGACTGTTTTTT. This sequence encodes CSVEVAGRRSGLFF. The chain joins TRBV29-1 to TRBJ1-4; the D is unclear. The CDR3 covers 14 residues. V dropped 1 base and J dropped 13 bases, with 19 bases sitting between them. The germline gives CDR1 SQVTM, CDR2 ANQGSEA.

This clone occurred once. The rearrangement links TRBV30 to TRBJ2-7, with D uncertain. The CDR3 consists of 14 residues. Looked up from germline, CDR1 is GTSNPN and CDR2 is SVGIG (reference sequence). Between the trimmed V and J ends, which lost 3 bases and 0 bases, there was a span of 12 bases. DNA of the CDR3: TGTGCCTGGAGCGTCATAGAGAGCTCCTACGAGCAGTACTTC. It codes for CAWSVIESSYEQYF.

The chain uses TRBV19 and TRBJ2-1, with 13 bases fitting TRBD2. This CDR3 has 20 residues. Germline V gene sequence: CDR1 LNHDA, CDR2 SQIVND (reference sequence). Losses at the gene ends were 4 bases for V and 1 base for J; bases not matched to a gene: 13. CDR3 protein: CASSTLGLAGTTESYNEQFF. CDR3 nucleotides: TGTGCCAGTAGTACTCTGGGACTAGCGGGAACCACGGAGTCCTACAATGAGCAGTTCTTC.

The rearrangement links TRBV27 to TRBJ1-2; 8 nucleotides agree with TRBD1. The CDR3 has 13 residues. Looked up from germline, CDR1 is MNHEY and CDR2 is SMNVEV (reference sequence). V dropped 2 bases and J dropped 6; count of bases not matched to a gene: 2. This CDR3 is CASSLTGGNGYTF. The CDR3 nucleotides are TGTGCCAGCAGTTTAACAGGGGGAAATGGCTACACCTTC.

The chain employs TRBV2 and TRBJ1-4; TRBD1 might be the D (5 bases). Trimming took off 6 bases at V and 0 bases at J, with 8 bases between the two ends. CDR1 is SNHLY, CDR2 FYNNEI, per germline. The CDR3 totals 14 residues. CDR3 bases: TGTGCCAGCAGGCCCAGGGCAACTAATGAAAAACTGTTTTTT. It specifies CASRPRATNEKLFF.

This chain joins TRBV5-5 and TRBJ2-5; TRBD1 matches 8 bases. This CDR3 is 15 amino acids long. Looked up from germline, CDR1 is SGHKS and CDR2 is YYEKEE (reference sequence). The ends lost 0 bases at V and 5 bases at J; junction bases unmatched: 6. CDR3 in DNA: TGTGCCAGCAGCTTGGTTGTGACAGGGGCCGAGACCCAGTACTTC. Its protein product is CASSLVVTGAETQYF.

The genes are TRBV19 and TRBJ2-5, with 8 bases aligning to TRBD1. The trim removed 11 bases at V and 5 bases at J, leaving 7 bases unmatched. The CDR3 consists of 12 residues. CDR1 is LNHDA, CDR2 SQIVND, per germline (reference sequence). In nucleotides, the CDR3 is TGTGCCGTGCAGGGGGCGGGTGAGACCCAGTACTTC. Residues: CAVQGAGETQYF. Variable domain in full (rest from reference TRBV19 and TRBJ2-5): DGGITQSPKYLFRKEGQNVTLSCEQNLNHDAMYWYRQDPGQGLRLIYYSQIVNDFQKGDIAEGYSVSREKKESFPLTVTSAQKNPTAFYLCAVQGAGETQYFGPGTRLLVL.

This chain uses TRBV7-8 with TRBJ1-5; 8 bases agree with TRBD1. The CDR3 contains 17 residues. V gave up 1 base and J gave up 1 base; unmatched junction bases: 6. Germline-derived CDR1 and CDR2 are SGHVS and FQNEAQ. The CDR3 sequence is CASSLVSGGGSNQPQHF. The CDR3 DNA sequence: TGTGCCAGCAGCTTAGTCTCAGGGGGCGGAAGCAATCAGCCCCAGCATTTT. Based on the CDR3 plus reference TRBV7-8 and TRBJ1-5, the full variable domain is GAGVSQSPRYKVAKRGQDVALRCDPISGHVSLFWYQQALGQGPEFLTYFQNEAQLDKSGLPSDRFFAERPEGSVSTLKIQRTQQEDSAVYLCASSLVSGGGSNQPQHFGDGTRLSIL.

Only a few counts were recorded for this clone. The chain is built from TRBV3-1 (or the pseudogene TRBV3-2) and TRBJ1-2; unclear D gene. Germline loops: CDR1 LGHDT, CDR2 YNNKEL (reference sequence). Trimming took off 0 bases at V and 7 bases at J, with 9 bases between the two ends. The CDR3 covers 13 residues. In DNA, the CDR3 is TGTGCCAGCAGCCAAGAGGTGGCTTTTGGCTACACCTTC. This translates into CASSQEVAFGYTF.

The chain combines TRBV5-8 with TRBJ2-1; the D is unclear. The V gene lost 5 bases and the J gene lost 5 bases, with 14 bases spanning the gap. This CDR3 region has 14 residues. Germline lookup yields CDR1 SGHTS and CDR2 YDEGEE. In nucleotides, the CDR3 is TGTGCCAGCAGTCACTACCCGCGCCACAATGAGCAGTTCTTC. This translates into CASSHYPRHNEQFF.

The gene calls are TRBV11-3 and TRBJ2-1; 12 positions agree with TRBD2. The V gene end was trimmed by 6 bases and the J gene end by 4 bases; junction bases not matched to a gene: 4. The CDR3 is 15 residues long. Per germline, CDR1 SGHNT and CDR2 YENEEA. CDR3 residues: CASSFGLAGYNEQFF. In DNA form, the CDR3 reads TGTGCCAGCAGTTTTGGACTAGCGGGGTACAATGAGCAGTTCTTC.

The chain has TRBV5-1 and TRBJ2-3; 9 nucleotides agree with TRBD2. Unmatched junction bases numbered 12, after V lost 4 bases and J lost 0 bases. CDR3 length: 18 amino acids. Germline loops: CDR1 SGHRS, CDR2 YFSETQ. CDR3 DNA sequence: TGCGCCAGCAGCCCAGGGAACAGACTAGCGGCTAGCACAGATACGCAGTATTTT. Its translation: CASSPGNRLAASTDTQYF.

This clone showed up just once. The J gene is TRBJ2-1, the V gene TRBV10-3, with 9 bases fitting TRBD1. J lost 7 bases, V lost 7 bases, and 5 bases had no gene match. Germline-derived CDR1 and CDR2 are ENHRY and SYGVKD. The CDR3 runs to 13 residues. This chain's CDR3 is CAITSGTGNEQFF. The CDR3 region has the DNA TGTGCCATCACCTCGGGGACAGGGAATGAGCAGTTCTTC.

The rearrangement joins TRBV11-2 to TRBJ2-2; D not certain. V was trimmed by 7 bases and J by 7 bases, leaving 13 bases between them. In germline, CDR1 is SGHAT, CDR2 FQNNGV. The CDR3 extends over 13 amino acids. In DNA form, the CDR3 reads TGTGCCAGCACCCTGACTTTTGACGGGGAGCTGTTTTTT. It specifies CASTLTFDGELFF.

CDR3 coding DNA: TGTGCCAGCAGTGAAGGAGGAACAGGGACCCCGAACACTGAAGCTTTCTTT. Encoded protein: CASSEGGTGTPNTEAFF. The chain has TRBV2 and TRBJ1-1; a weak D match, TRBD1 (6 bases). Trimming stripped 1 base from V and 1 base from J, with 16 bases between. This CDR3 is 17 amino acids long. Per germline, CDR1 SNHLY and CDR2 FYNNEI.